This is a list of T cell receptor beta chains from one sample in a study of blood T cell repertoires in COVID-19. Generated by immunoSEQ multiplex PCR, the TCRdb table keeps only in-frame clones and is missing some. The table records more than 90,000 clones, about 85% of them present only once. Sequencing was done on a sample of peripheral blood. Every receptor here comes from a human donor in a cohort sampled during active COVID-19. Each CDR3 is given with its conserved first and last residue. Each record gives: D gene, clone size, J gene, V gene, CDR3 protein, CDR3 DNA. The D gene is left open where the match is weak. Clone size is not always given. Where it is, it says once, few, many or a class for expanded clones.

>TRBD1|NA|TRBJ1-6|TRBV5-6
CASNRGRAGSPLHF
TGTGCCAGCAACAGGGGCAGGGCAGGGTCACCCCTCCACTTT
>NA|NA|TRBJ2-4|TRBV12-3/TRBV12-4
CASSLSTGAIQYF
TGTGCCAGCAGTCTTTCGACAGGAGCCATTCAGTACTTC
>TRBD2|NA|TRBJ2-1|TRBV6-6
CASRGGGAYNEQFF
TGTGCCAGCAGAGGCGGGGGGGCTTACAATGAGCAGTTCTTC
>TRBD1|NA|TRBJ2-5|TRBV5-6
CASSSTGGPETQYF
TGTGCCAGCAGCTCGACAGGGGGCCCGGAGACCCAGTACTTC
>TRBD1|many|TRBJ1-5|TRBV19
CASSGTGGQPQHF
TGTGCCAGTAGTGGGACAGGGGGCCAGCCCCAGCATTTT
>TRBD1|NA|TRBJ2-5|TRBV5-1
CASSQMTGYQETQYF
TGCGCCAGCAGCCAAATGACAGGGTACCAAGAGACCCAGTACTTC
>NA|NA|TRBJ1-6|TRBV4-1
CASSHGSSYNSPLHF
TGCGCCAGCAGCCATGGCAGCTCCTATAATTCACCCCTCCACTTT
>NA|NA|TRBJ1-5|TRBV7-9
CASSSGLGHNQPQHF
TGTGCCAGCAGCTCCGGCCTGGGCCACAATCAGCCCCAGCATTTT
>TRBD1|NA|TRBJ2-3|TRBV5-1
CASSGRGHGTDTQYF
TGCGCCAGCAGCGGCAGGGGGCATGGAACAGATACGCAGTATTTT
>TRBD1|NA|TRBJ1-1|TRBV5-1
CASSPTGDTEAFF
TGCGCCAGCAGCCCGACAGGGGACACTGAAGCTTTCTTT
>NA|NA|TRBJ1-3|TRBV7-8
CASSLLAPGTGNTIYF
TGTGCCAGCAGCTTACTCGCCCCAGGGACTGGAAACACCATATATTTT
>NA|NA|TRBJ2-7|TRBV7-2
CASSLEKHYEQYF
TGTGCCAGCAGCTTAGAAAAGCACTACGAGCAGTACTTC
>TRBD2|NA|TRBJ2-3|TRBV7-3
CASSLTGGGGTDTQYF
TGTGCCAGCAGCTTAACGGGCGGGGGGGGCACAGATACGCAGTATTTT
>NA|NA|TRBJ1-6|TRBV7-2
CASSLNRARNSPLHF
TGTGCCAGCAGCTTAAACAGGGCACGTAATTCACCCCTCCACTTT
>TRBD1|once|TRBJ1-1|TRBV3-1/TRBV3-2
CASSHPTGAVGTEAFF
TGTGCCAGCAGCCACCCGACAGGGGCGGTGGGCACTGAAGCTTTCTTT
>TRBD2|NA|TRBJ2-7|TRBV3-1/TRBV3-2
CASSQDSAGGRAGYEQYF
TGTGCCAGCAGCCAAGATTCAGCGGGCGGGAGGGCCGGCTACGAGCAGTACTTC
>NA|once|TRBJ1-3|TRBV7-2
CASSPNLGGNSGNTIYF
TGTGCCAGCAGCCCGAACTTAGGGGGAAACTCTGGAAACACCATATATTTT
>TRBD2|NA|TRBJ2-7|TRBV20-1
CSASVVLAGDGQYF
TGCAGTGCTAGTGTTGTGCTAGCGGGAGATGGGCAGTACTTC
>NA|NA|TRBJ2-5|TRBV18
CASSPTVQEAQYF
TGTGCCAGCTCACCTACCGTCCAAGAGGCCCAGTACTTC
>NA|NA|TRBJ2-2|TRBV7-6
CASSLGGGYNTGELFF
TGTGCCAGCAGCCTGGGGGGAGGCTATAACACCGGGGAGCTGTTTTTT
>TRBD2|once|TRBJ2-2|TRBV11-3
CASSSPVWRAGEDTGELFF
TGTGCCAGCAGCTCCCCGGTTTGGCGAGCGGGGGAGGACACCGGGGAGCTGTTTTTT
>NA|NA|TRBJ1-1|TRBV12-3/TRBV12-4
CASTLRGSGEAFF
TGTGCCAGCACCCTCCGGGGAAGTGGAGAGGCTTTCTTT
>TRBD1|once|TRBJ2-5|TRBV9
CASSTRGLQETQYF
TGTGCCAGCAGCACCAGGGGGCTCCAAGAGACCCAGTACTTC
>TRBD1|NA|TRBJ1-4|TRBV19
CASSRRQGSEKLFF
TGTGCCAGTAGCCGGAGACAGGGTAGTGAAAAACTGTTTTTT
>TRBD1|NA|TRBJ1-2|TRBV19
CATSRAGGSYGYTF
TGTGCCACCAGTCGGGCAGGGGGCAGCTATGGCTACACCTTC
>TRBD1|once|TRBJ1-4|TRBV30
CAWSPTGQPFSTFF
TGTGCCTGGAGTCCCACGGGACAGCCTTTTTCGACGTTTTTT
>TRBD1|NA|TRBJ2-3|TRBV6-5
CASSSWTGGDTQYF
TGTGCCAGCAGTTCTTGGACAGGGGGTGATACGCAGTATTTT
>NA|NA|TRBJ2-1|TRBV5-4
CASSFDSLYNEQFF
TGTGCCAGCAGCTTCGACAGCCTGTACAATGAGCAGTTCTTC
>TRBD2|once|TRBJ2-3|TRBV7-8
CASSLRLTSGPITDTQYF
TGTGCCAGCAGCCTCCGGCTCACTAGCGGGCCGATCACAGATACGCAGTATTTT
>NA|NA|TRBJ1-2|TRBV10-3
CAISMDSLGYTF
TGTGCCATCAGCATGGACAGCCTTGGCTACACCTTC
>NA|NA|TRBJ2-5|TRBV11-2
CASSLTRIQETQYF
TGTGCCAGCAGCTTGACTAGAATTCAAGAGACCCAGTACTTC
>NA|NA|TRBJ2-7|TRBV27
CASSLGQPVYEQYF
TGTGCCAGCAGTTTAGGACAGCCGGTTTACGAGCAGTACTTC
>TRBD2|few|TRBJ2-2|TRBV2
CASTMGLTAELFF
TGTGCCAGCACCATGGGACTAACCGCCGAGCTGTTTTTT
>TRBD1|few|TRBJ2-7|TRBV7-2
CASSPHGTGVSYEQYF
TGTGCCAGCAGCCCGCACGGGACAGGGGTGAGCTACGAGCAGTACTTC
>TRBD1|NA|TRBJ2-7|TRBV6-5
CASSYSGTGSYEQYF
TGTGCCAGCAGTTACTCCGGGACAGGCTCCTACGAGCAGTACTTC
>TRBD1|NA|TRBJ2-3|TRBV7-3
CASSPYRGQVDTQYF
TGTGCCAGCAGCCCCTACAGGGGGCAAGTAGATACGCAGTATTTT
>TRBD1|NA|TRBJ1-1|TRBV10-1
CANLRDRVGEAFF
TGCGCCAACCTCCGGGACAGGGTAGGTGAAGCTTTCTTT